The rows below give T cell receptor beta chains drawn from one sample of a study of blood T cell repertoires in COVID-19. Data came from immunoSEQ multiplex PCR; TCRdb stores just in-frame clones and leaves some out. Among 220,000 or so clones listed, 65% to 85% were seen once. Input material: PBMCs or T cells enriched from blood (not recorded which). The source is a woman between 35 and 50 years old who had recovered from COVID-19. CDR3s include the opening cysteine and the closing phenylalanine or tryptophan. A D gene is named only where the DNA matches it firmly. Only part of the rows carry a size: once, few, many, or a class if the clone is expanded.

len	abundance	v_gene	d_gene	j_gene	CDR3nt	CDR3aa
14	NA	TRBV14	TRBD1	TRBJ1-6	TGTGCCAGCAGGATTTGGGACAGGGGGTTCCCCCTCCACTTT	CASRIWDRGFPLHF
15	NA	TRBV10-3	NA	TRBJ2-3	TGTGCCATCAGTGAAGGGGGTCCGGGCGCAGATACGCAGTATTTT	CAISEGGPGADTQYF
13	NA	TRBV10-3	NA	TRBJ1-2	TGTGCCATCAAGGCAGGGGTTAACTATGGCTACACCTTC	CAIKAGVNYGYTF
15	NA	TRBV10-3	NA	TRBJ1-6	TGTGCCATCAGTGGCGGGTTAGGGGGTAATTCACCCCTCCACTTT	CAISGGLGGNSPLHF
15	NA	TRBV2	NA	TRBJ2-5	TGTGCCAGCAGTGGGCGGCTAGTAGTAAAAGAGACCCAGTACTTC	CASSGRLVVKETQYF
12	NA	TRBV6-5	TRBD1	TRBJ1-2	TGTGCCAGCACAGACAGGGCCGATGGCTACACCTTC	CASTDRADGYTF
11	once	TRBV28	NA	TRBJ1-2	TGTGCCAGCAATAATAACTATGGCTACACCTTC	CASNNNYGYTF
16	NA	TRBV27	NA	TRBJ2-1	TGTGCCAGCAGTCGCGCAGCGCAAGTCTCCTACAATGAGCAGTTCTTC	CASSRAAQVSYNEQFF
13	NA	TRBV28	NA	TRBJ1-1	TGTGCCAGCAGCTCCCGAGGGAAAACTGAAGCTTTCTTT	CASSSRGKTEAFF
12	NA	TRBV2	NA	TRBJ1-5	TGTGCCAGCAGTAGGGACTATCAGCCCCAGCATTTT	CASSRDYQPQHF
15	NA	TRBV2	NA	TRBJ1-4	TGTGCCAGCAGGGAAGATGGGCCGTCTAATGAAAAACTGTTTTTT	CASREDGPSNEKLFF
14	NA	TRBV6-4	NA	TRBJ2-3	TGTGCCAGCAGTGACCCCAGCGCCACAGATACGCAGTATTTT	CASSDPSATDTQYF
13	NA	TRBV25-1	NA	TRBJ1-1	TGTGCCAGCAGTGGAGGGGGTGGCACTGAAGCTTTCTTT	CASSGGGGTEAFF
15	NA	TRBV3-1/TRBV3-2	NA	TRBJ1-2	TGTGCCAGCAGCCAAGGGGGAGGGCCAAACTATGGCTACACCTTC	CASSQGGGPNYGYTF
13	few	TRBV12-3/TRBV12-4	TRBD1	TRBJ2-1	TGTGCCAGCACCTGGGACAGGGAAGGAGGTGGGTTCTTC	CASTWDREGGGFF
15	NA	TRBV5-1	NA	TRBJ1-1	TGCGCCAGCAGCTTAGACCCACTATTGAACACTGAAGCTTTCTTT	CASSLDPLLNTEAFF
18	NA	TRBV21-1	NA	TRBJ2-1	TGTGCCAGCAGCAAAGAGGGGGAAGAACTACCACCACGGGATGAGCAGTTCTTC	CASSKEGEELPPRDEQFF
13	once	TRBV3-1/TRBV3-2	NA	TRBJ1-5	TGTGCCAGCAGCCAGTTCGTGAATCAGCCCCAGCATTTT	CASSQFVNQPQHF
16	NA	TRBV10-3	TRBD1	TRBJ2-7	TGTGCCATCAGTGCCTCGGACAGGGGGCGCGCGAACGAGCAGTACTTC	CAISASDRGRANEQYF
14	NA	TRBV11-2	TRBD1	TRBJ1-2	TGTGCCAGCAGCCCGGACAGGGGTTACTATGGCTACACCTTC	CASSPDRGYYGYTF
15	NA	TRBV2	NA	TRBJ2-2	TGTGCCAGCAGTGAACTCAGGGGAAGTCCCGGGGAGCTGTTTTTT	CASSELRGSPGELFF
14	few	TRBV7-2	TRBD2	TRBJ2-5	TGTGCCAGCAGCTTAGATAGGGGAGGGGAGACCCAGTACTTC	CASSLDRGGETQYF